The clone carrying this TCR beta chain has a single count. The antigen is not known. These data are taken from a study of T cell repertoires in cytomegalovirus infection. Across the study: Recently identified HLA-C-restricted CMV epitopes were used, and well-studied HLA-B-restricted CMV epitopes were used as well. CMV infection together with matching HLA type was indicated by public TCR beta signatures. Study outcomes and limitations: CMV carriers with the relevant HLA were identified by cumulative public TCR beta family frequency.

Germline CDR1 is SGHAT and CDR2 is FQNNGV. This CDR3 is built from 17 residues. V shed 1 base and J shed 0 bases, with 13 bases lying between them. Via MiXCR, TCRdb re-called the reads, giving one row per CDR3 protein. The table records 380,000 or so distinct CDR3 sequences, about 35% of them present only once. This TCR derives from a human donor in good health (CMV status not recorded). Some clones in this sample may be carry-over from other donors' samples. This rearrangement joins TRBV11-2 to TRBJ1-3; D gene ambiguous. Source: cultured PBMCs, taken from culture after CMV antigen stimulation. CDR3 loop: CASSLGTGLSSGNTIYF. CDR3 DNA: TGTGCCAGCAGCTTAGGAACCGGACTTAGCTCTGGAAACACCATATATTTT.